These 20 T cell receptor beta chains share one sample of origin, sequenced in a study of blood T cell repertoires in COVID-19. Profiled with immunoSEQ multiplex PCR; TCRdb holds only in-frame clones, not every one. The sample lists about 38,000 clones, 80% to 90% occurring once. The sequencing sample was made of peripheral blood. All receptors come from a man in his sixties with COVID-19, enrolled during active disease.

The J gene is TRBJ1-1, the V gene TRBV5-1, with TRBD1 identical over 8 bases. CDR1 and CDR2 (germline): SGHRS, YFSETQ. The CDR3 sequence is 16 residues long. J gave up 4 bases and V 4 bases, and 12 bases lay outside the gene matches. CDR3 in amino acids: CASSLRAGGEGTEAFF. DNA for the CDR3: TGCGCCAGCAGCCTACGTGCAGGGGGCGAGGGCACTGAAGCTTTCTTT.

This clone was picked up one time. The V call is TRBV7-3, the J call TRBJ2-3; 8 positions match TRBD2. Looked up from germline, CDR1 is SGHTA and CDR2 is FQGTGA. Trimming removed 5 bases from V and 3 bases from J; junction bases left unmatched: 7. The CDR3 runs 15 residues. The CDR3 DNA follows: TGTGCCAGCAGCCCGGGACTAGGCGGGACAGATACGCAGTATTTT. Translating it yields CASSPGLGGTDTQYF.

This chain links TRBV27 with TRBJ2-1; 12 nucleotides match TRBD2. The V and J ends lost 6 bases and 7 bases, in that order; junction bases with no gene match: 10. The CDR3 totals 16 residues. Germline V CDR1 and CDR2: MNHEY, SMNVEV (reference sequence). The CDR3 loop is CASSRMTSGSPNEQFF. As DNA, the CDR3 is TGTGCCAGCAGCCGGATGACTAGCGGGAGTCCTAATGAGCAGTTCTTC.

J is TRBJ2-1 and V is TRBV7-8; the match to TRBD1 covers 10 bases. V gave up 5 bases and J gave up 4 bases; unmatched junction bases: 11. The CDR3 is 17 residues long. Germline CDR1 is SGHVS and CDR2 is FQNEAQ. CDR3 bases: TGTGCCAGCAGCCAGAGCACGGGACAGGGGCCGTACAATGAGCAGTTCTTC. Its protein product is CASSQSTGQGPYNEQFF.

The chain couples TRBV20-1 to TRBJ2-3; TRBD1 agrees at 11 bases. CDR1 is DFQATT and CDR2 is SNEGSKA in the germline V gene (reference sequence). With V trimmed by 5 bases and J by 5 bases, 6 bases remained unmatched. This CDR3 is 14 amino acids long. The CDR3 spells CSAGGQGAIDTQYF. In DNA, the CDR3 is TGCAGTGCTGGTGGACAGGGGGCGATAGATACGCAGTATTTT.

V is TRBV11-2 and J is TRBJ2-7; tentative D call: TRBD1 (6 bases). Trimming stripped 4 bases from V and 1 base from J, with 11 bases between. Germline lookup yields CDR1 SGHAT and CDR2 FQNNGV. The CDR3 is 14 residues long. The CDR3 DNA reads TGTGCCAGCAGCTCGAACAGGGTATCCTACGAGCAGTACTTC. It is translated as CASSSNRVSYEQYF.

This clone was found once. The rearrangement links TRBV4-1 to TRBJ1-1; perhaps TRBD1 as D (5 bases). The CDR3 has 15 amino acids. Trimming took off 0 bases at V and 5 bases at J, with 13 bases between the two ends. CDR1 is MGHRA, CDR2 YSYEKL, per germline. CDR3 in amino acids: CASSQDWRGDTEAFF. The CDR3 nucleotides read TGCGCCAGCAGCCAAGATTGGAGGGGAGATACTGAAGCTTTCTTT.

V usage is TRBV19 and J usage is TRBJ2-1; 7 bases agree with TRBD1. In germline, CDR1 is LNHDA, CDR2 SQIVND (reference sequence). This CDR3 spans 12 amino acids. The J segment lost 12 bases and the V segment lost 7 bases, leaving 9 bases of the junction unmatched. This CDR3 reads CASTTSGTAQFF. Here the CDR3 DNA reads TGTGCCAGTACCACTTCCGGGACAGCGCAGTTCTTC.

The chain links TRBV10-3 to TRBJ1-5; 8 bases fit TRBD1. With 6 bases clipped from V and 4 bases from J, the junction kept 5 bases outside the gene matches. CDR3 size: 14 residues. Germline V gene sequence: CDR1 ENHRY, CDR2 SYGVKD. The CDR3 DNA sequence: TGTGCCATCAGCCCGGACAGGGCGAATCAGCCCCAGCATTTT. This translates into CAISPDRANQPQHF.

The V gene is TRBV5-5, the J gene TRBJ1-5, with 9 bases fitting TRBD1. V shed 1 base and J 6 bases; nucleotides not matched to a gene: 11. The CDR3 extends over 17 amino acids. Germline lookup yields CDR1 SGHKS and CDR2 YYEKEE (reference sequence). The CDR3 loop reads CASSLLRTGQGGQPQHF. The CDR3 bases are TGTGCCAGCAGCTTGTTACGAACGGGACAGGGCGGTCAGCCCCAGCATTTT. Filled out from reference TRBV5-5 and TRBJ1-5, the complete variable domain reads DAGVTQSPTHLIKTRGQQVTLRCSPISGHKSVSWYQQVLGQGPQFIFQYYEKEERGRGNFPDRFSARQFPNYSSELNVNALLLGDSALYLCASSLLRTGQGGQPQHFGDGTRLSIL.

V usage is TRBV2 and J usage is TRBJ1-2; TRBD1 matches at 7 bases. The germline V gene encodes CDR1 SNHLY and CDR2 FYNNEI. With 6 bases clipped from V and 8 bases from J, the junction kept 6 bases outside the gene matches. This CDR3 is built from 12 residues. CDR3 amino acids: CASRVTGDGYTF. DNA of the CDR3: TGTGCCAGCAGGGTTACAGGGGACGGCTACACCTTC.

In this sample, this clone turned up a few times. This chain connects TRBV28 to TRBJ1-5; the D gene is possibly TRBD1 (6 bases). Germline V gene lookup returns CDR1 MDHEN and CDR2 SYDVKM. The CDR3 length is 15 residues. The V end was cut by 7 bases, the J end by 3 bases, with 16 bases between. For the CDR3, the DNA is TGTGCCAGCATCCGGCAGGGGCTTCTCAATCAGCCCCAGCATTTT. Translating gives CASIRQGLLNQPQHF.

This rearrangement joins TRBV6-5 to TRBJ1-1; possibly TRBD1 for D (5 bases). The CDR3 loop spans 14 amino acids. The V gene's germline CDR1 is MNHEY and CDR2 SVGAGI. V was clipped by 2 bases and J by 8 bases, with 15 bases between them. The DNA of the CDR3 is TGTGCCAGCAGTTACGCGGGACGGACGGCAGAAGCTTTCTTT. This codes for CASSYAGRTAEAFF.

This clone was seen a single time. The chain recombines TRBV27 with TRBJ1-1, with TRBD1 identical over 7 bases. The V gene's germline CDR1 is MNHEY and CDR2 SMNVEV (reference sequence). After removal of 3 bases from V and 4 bases from J, the junction contained 8 bases not matched to a gene. The CDR3 has 15 residues. In nucleotides, the CDR3 is TGTGCCAGCAGTTTCAGTCGGACAGGAGGCACTGAAGCTTTCTTT. Its protein is CASSFSRTGGTEAFF.

J is TRBJ1-1 and V is TRBV28; 10 positions match TRBD1. The ends lost 6 bases at V and 7 bases at J; junction bases unmatched: 5. Germline CDR1 is MDHEN and CDR2 is SYDVKM. This CDR3 contains 13 residues. The CDR3 nucleotides are TGTGCCAGCAGGACAGGGGGCAGACTTGAAGCTTTCTTT. Encoded protein: CASRTGGRLEAFF. The whole variable domain, remainder taken from reference TRBV28 and TRBJ1-1, is DVKVTQSSRYLVKRTGEKVFLECVQDMDHENMFWYRQDPGLGLRLIYFSYDVKMKEKGDIPEGYSVSREKKERFSLILESASTNQTSMYLCASRTGGRLEAFFGQGTRLTVV.

This clone has a single count. This chain uses TRBV23-1 with TRBJ1-5, with D maybe TRBD1 (5 bases). TRBV23-1 belongs to the ORF category, with a function that is uncertain. Trimming left V 4 bases short and J 6 bases short, with 25 bases between. The CDR3 length is 18 residues. This CDR3 reads CASSPLKGSRVLGQPQHF. Written as DNA, the CDR3 is TGCGCCAGCAGTCCATTAAAGGGAAGCAGGGTTTTGGGTCAGCCCCAGCATTTT.

In this sample, this clone turned up once. The CDR3 reads CASSFPVTGELFF. In DNA form, the CDR3 reads TGTGCCAGCAGTTTCCCGGTCACCGGGGAGCTGTTTTTT. The genes are TRBV28 and TRBJ2-2; D is undetermined. V was clipped by 3 bases and J by 4 bases, with 6 bases between them. The CDR3 spans 13 residues. In germline, CDR1 is MDHEN, CDR2 SYDVKM.

This clone was picked up one time. The rearrangement links TRBV5-1 to TRBJ1-2, with D maybe TRBD1 (5 bases). CDR1 and CDR2 (germline): SGHRS, YFSETQ. V was clipped by 0 bases and J by 8 bases, with 11 bases between them. The CDR3 runs to 13 residues. This chain's CDR3 is CASSLDQGRGYTF. In DNA form, the CDR3 reads TGCGCCAGCAGCTTGGATCAGGGAAGAGGCTACACCTTC.

The chain uses TRBV28 and TRBJ1-6; 7 positions agree with TRBD1. This CDR3 contains 13 residues. The germline V gene encodes CDR1 MDHEN and CDR2 SYDVKM. The ends lost 3 bases at V and 14 bases at J; junction bases unmatched: 7. CDR3 DNA sequence: TGTGCCAGCAGTTTCAGAGGGGGCAGAGCCCTCCACTTT. It codes for CASSFRGGRALHF. Variable domain in full (rest from reference TRBV28 and TRBJ1-6): DVKVTQSSRYLVKRTGEKVFLECVQDMDHENMFWYRQDPGLGLRLIYFSYDVKMKEKGDIPEGYSVSREKKERFSLILESASTNQTSMYLCASSFRGGRALHFGNGTRLTVT.

The chain has TRBV30 and TRBJ1-2, with TRBD1 as a possible D gene (5 bases). The CDR3 is 14 residues long. Germline V gives CDR1 GTSNPN, CDR2 SVGIG (reference sequence). Trimming removed 4 bases at V and 7 bases at J, with 19 bases between. CDR3 DNA sequence: TGTGCCTGGACCCTCGGTAGGACATTCGGTGGCTACACCTTC. This codes for CAWTLGRTFGGYTF.